The clone carrying this T cell receptor beta chain occurred many times. The source of the sample is a study of T cells in Graves' hyperthyroidism and ophthalmopathy. Amplification of TCR beta CDR3 regions used RNA as the template. An initial round of RT-PCR targeting the TCR CDR3 relied on the HTBI primer set. TCRdb re-called the multiplex PCR reads with MiXCR, one entry per CDR3 protein. Seen here are about 640,000 distinct CDR3 sequences, more than 20% observed once, and the top ten hold 34%. The CDR3 loop spans 14 amino acids. With V trimmed by 1 base and J by 2 bases, 1 base remained unmatched. The germline gives CDR1 SGHTA, CDR2 FQGNSA.

The sequence came from a man aged 30 to 39 with Graves' ophthalmopathy. The sequencing sample was made of blood. The rearrangement uses TRBV7-2 and TRBJ2-5; 7 nucleotides line up with TRBD2. As DNA, the CDR3 is TGTGCCAGCAGCTTAGGAGCGGGGCAAGAGACCCAGTACTTC. Protein product: CASSLGAGQETQYF.